The clone carrying this T cell receptor beta chain was observed a handful of times. Its antigen remains unidentified. This specimen comes from a study of cytomegalovirus exposure and HLA in healthy donors. Study at large: An earlier analysis found fewer than 140 million unique TCR beta sequences from about 190 million T cells. Study-wide results and limits: More clonal expansion characterized HLA-associated TCR beta chains than equally common others in a later analysis.

In the PCR, 60 Vbeta and 13 Jbeta primers were used. Sequencing used immunoSEQ multiplex PCR; TCRdb keeps in-frame clones, though not all of them. The table records about 140,000 clones, approximately 80% of them present only once. Regarding donors, all were healthy bone marrow donors. Trimming removed 1 base from V and 3 bases from J; junction bases left unmatched: 3. Germline V gene lookup returns CDR1 GTSNPN and CDR2 SVGIG (reference sequence). The CDR3 spans 13 residues. The chain links TRBV30 to TRBJ2-7; 7 bases align to TRBD2. Input material: PBMCs. This TCR was sampled from a woman aged 55-70 years in good health and CMV-seropositive. The CDR3 DNA sequence: TGTGCCTGGAGTGATCGGGAGGACTACGAGCAGTACTTC. Its translation: CAWSDREDYEQYF.